The sequence of this TCR beta chain was determined in a study of blood T cell repertoires in COVID-19. Study-level background: Sample material is recorded as cDNA or gDNA derived from T cells, B-cell-depleted T cells, or PBMCs.

Only in-frame clones appear in the TCRdb table, and some are missing; sequencing was by immunoSEQ multiplex PCR. The table has roughly 250,000 clones, approximately 83% seen once. J lost 10 bases, V lost 0 bases, and 13 bases had no gene match. CDR3 length: 16 amino acids. Germline lookup yields CDR1 SGHKS and CDR2 YYEKEE (reference sequence). The age range of participants was 18 to 89 years, with residence in around 22 US areas. Participants' own reports of clinical history determined their cohort assignment. Donors of Cohort 3 who recovered were those that had two negative PCRs, clearance, or symptom resolution.

The sample taken for sequencing was PBMCs or T cells enriched from blood (not recorded which). The chain has TRBV5-5 and TRBJ2-1, with 7 bases matching TRBD1. The sequence was obtained from a woman younger than 45 who had recovered from COVID-19. CDR3 protein: CASSLGPRQGPQEQFF. The CDR3 DNA reads as TGTGCCAGCAGCTTGGGGCCGAGACAGGGTCCCCAGGAGCAGTTCTTC.